This T cell receptor (beta chain) was documented in a study of cytomegalovirus exposure and HLA in healthy donors. Overall study results and limits: In presence/absence analyses, roughly uniform sequencing depth across donors was assumed.

With regard to this clone: The antigen remains undetermined.

Trimming removed 6 bases from V and 4 bases from J, with 12 bases in between. CDR3 length: 13 residues. The germline V gene has CDR1 MDHEN and CDR2 SYDVKM. Use of 60 Vbeta and 13 Jbeta primers characterized the PCR. Only in-frame clones appear in the TCRdb table, and some are missing; sequencing was by immunoSEQ multiplex PCR. The data show 95,000 to 150,000 clones, roughly 65% seen once. Sequenced input: PBMCs. This sequence originates from a man aged 35-49 years in good health and CMV-seropositive. The V gene is TRBV28, the J gene TRBJ1-2; possibly TRBD1 for D (6 bases). DNA for the CDR3: TGTGCCAGCAGAACAGGGATTCTCTATGGCTACACCTTC. It is translated as CASRTGILYGYTF.